This T cell receptor (beta chain) emerged from a study of blood T cell repertoires in COVID-19. On the study more broadly: Acute and convalescent COVID-19 specimens originated in the United States, Italy and Spain.

CDR1 is SGDLS and CDR2 is YYNGEE in the germline V gene. The CDR3 has 16 amino acids. The V segment lost 0 bases and the J segment 0 bases; nucleotides outside the gene matches: 2. Using immunoSEQ multiplex PCR, the repertoire was profiled, and TCRdb retains in-frame clones only, with some absent. The top ten clones hold around a sixth of a sample with 95,000 to 100,000 clones, 90% to 95% of them seen once. The receptor comes from a man aged 50-59 years with acute or convalescent COVID-19. Sample: peripheral blood. This chain uses TRBV9 with TRBJ1-4; TRBD1 agrees at 7 bases. The CDR3 is CASSVAGTATNEKLFF. CDR3 DNA: TGTGCCAGCAGCGTAGCCGGGACAGCAACTAATGAAAAACTGTTTTTT.